The 16 T cell receptor beta chains listed next were all sequenced from one sample in a study of T-cell reconstitution after alpha-beta-depleted transplantation in children. Unique molecular identifiers were incorporated during preparation of the TCRbeta library. MiXCR, applied by TCRdb to the PCR reads, yields one record per CDR3 protein. Of some 290,000 distinct CDR3 sequences listed, 9.9% are singletons. Sequenced here: PBMCs from the stem cell graft donor, sampled from the stem cell graft. The receptors derive from a human donor who donated a stem cell graft to a child with SCID.

This clonotype was observed a few times. This chain links TRBV29-1 with TRBJ1-1; D gene uncertain. The CDR3 totals 12 residues. V lost 6 bases to trimming and J lost 4 bases, with 12 bases between them. Germline loops: CDR1 SQVTM, CDR2 ANQGSEA. The CDR3 sequence: CSVPGLRTEAFF. The CDR3 coding sequence is TGCAGCGTCCCCGGGCTACGCACTGAAGCTTTCTTT.

This rearrangement joins TRBV12-3 or TRBV12-4 to TRBJ2-2, with D perhaps TRBD1 (8 bases). Trimming took 7 bases from V and 5 from J, leaving 14 bases between them. The CDR3 spans 14 residues. The CDR3 protein is CASTQQGGTGELFF. The CDR3 bases are TGTGCCAGCACCCAACAGGGGGGGACCGGGGAGCTGTTTTTT.

This clonotype came up a few times. This chain uses TRBV12-3 or TRBV12-4 with TRBJ2-3, with 7 positions matching TRBD1. This CDR3 comprises 16 residues. The V and J ends lost 4 bases and 0 bases, in that order; junction bases with no gene match: 7. In DNA form, the CDR3 reads TGTGCCAGCAGTTCGGTCTGGGACAGTAGCACAGATACGCAGTATTTT. Translation: CASSSVWDSSTDTQYF.

This clonotype has a count of ten or more. The chain couples TRBV12-3 or TRBV12-4 to TRBJ1-1; D call uncertain. This CDR3 has 13 residues. Trimming removed 7 bases from V and 6 bases from J, with 15 bases in between. The CDR3 DNA sequence: TGTGCCAGCACCGGCCTAACATTCCCTGAAGCTTTCTTT. This gives the protein CASTGLTFPEAFF.

This clonotype was detected a few times. This rearrangement joins TRBV6-1 to TRBJ1-5; 8 positions match TRBD1. J was trimmed by 7 bases and V by 6 bases; bases with no gene match: 8. The CDR3 covers 14 residues. Germline V lookup: CDR1 MNHNS, CDR2 SASEGT. The DNA of the CDR3 is TGTGCCAGCAGGGGACAGGCCCGGGGGCAGCCCCAGCATTTT. It specifies CASRGQARGQPQHF.

This clonotype occurred many times. The chain recombines TRBV7-2 with TRBJ2-5; D is uncertain. Germline CDR1 reads SGHTA; CDR2 reads FQGNSA. The CDR3 sequence is 14 residues long. Deletions cut 3 bases from V and 4 bases from J, with 12 bases between. The CDR3 sequence is CASSFNPGGETQYF. CDR3 sequence (DNA): TGTGCCAGCAGCTTTAATCCGGGTGGAGAGACCCAGTACTTC. Complete variable domain (other parts from reference TRBV7-2 and TRBJ2-5): GAGVSQSPSNKVTEKGKDVELRCDPISGHTALYWYRQSLGQGLEFLIYFQGNSAPDKSGLPSDRFSAERTGGSVSTLTIQRTQQEDSAVYLCASSFNPGGETQYFGPGTRLLVL.

Only a few counts were recorded for this clonotype. J is TRBJ1-2 and V is TRBV12-3 or TRBV12-4, with 7 bases that match TRBD1. J was trimmed by 8 bases and V by 9 bases; bases with no gene match: 6. The CDR3 consists of 11 residues. The CDR3 sequence is CASRTGSGYTF. For the CDR3, the DNA is TGTGCCAGTAGGACAGGCTCGGGCTACACCTTC.

This clonotype came up a few times. The J gene is TRBJ1-2, the V gene TRBV4-1; TRBD1 matches at 7 bases. The CDR3 covers 16 residues. The trim removed 0 bases at V and 5 bases at J, leaving 9 bases unmatched. Germline V lookup: CDR1 MGHRA, CDR2 YSYEKL. The CDR3 spells CASSQELAGQSYGYTF. Here the CDR3 DNA reads TGCGCCAGCAGCCAAGAACTAGCGGGACAGAGTTATGGCTACACCTTC.

This clonotype showed up many times. V gene TRBV3-1 combines with J gene TRBJ2-3, with no clear D. V dropped 0 bases and J dropped 4 bases, with 5 bases sitting between them. Per the germline V gene, CDR1 is LGHDT and CDR2 is YNNKEL (reference sequence). The CDR3 sequence is 13 residues long. The CDR3 sequence is CASSQDVPDTQYF. DNA of the CDR3: TGTGCCAGCAGCCAAGACGTGCCAGATACGCAGTATTTT.

The V gene is TRBV5-1, the J gene TRBJ2-3, with 9 bases aligning to TRBD1. CDR1 and CDR2 from the germline V gene are SGHRS and YFSETQ. Germline trimming cut 0 bases from V and 5 bases from J; bases unmatched to any gene: 10. This CDR3 is built from 17 residues. CDR3 residues: CASSLGSLTGGGDTQYF. The CDR3 DNA reads as TGCGCCAGCAGCTTGGGTTCTTTGACAGGGGGAGGAGATACGCAGTATTTT.

The V call is TRBV21-1, the J call TRBJ2-3; the table gives TRBD1 as D, unverified against the DNA. TRBV21-1 is tagged as a pseudogene. CDR3 size: 15 residues. CDR3 sequence reads: CASKKGTASTDTQYF. In DNA form, the CDR3 reads TGTGCCAGCAAAAAGGGGACGGCAAGCACAGATACGCAGTATTTT.

Written as DNA, the CDR3 is TGTGCCAGCAACCCTAGACAGGGTGGGGAGACCCAGTACTTC. Its protein product is CASNPRQGGETQYF. The V and J genes are TRBV27 and TRBJ2-5, with 7 nucleotides matching TRBD1. There are 14 residues in the CDR3. The germline V gene encodes CDR1 MNHEY and CDR2 SMNVEV (reference sequence). The V gene end was trimmed by 7 bases and the J gene end by 5 bases; junction bases not matched to a gene: 10.

This clonotype was observed a handful of times. The chain couples TRBV10-3 to TRBJ2-7; 12 bases are a match to TRBD1. The length of the CDR3 is 15 residues. The V segment lost 4 bases and the J segment 3 bases; nucleotides outside the gene matches: 4. Looked up from germline, CDR1 is ENHRY and CDR2 is SYGVKD. In DNA form, the CDR3 reads TGTGCCATCAGTGGTCGGGACAGGGGGCTCTACGAGCAGTACTTC. Its protein product is CAISGRDRGLYEQYF.

This clonotype was seen only a few times. The CDR3 region has the DNA TGCGCCAGCAGCTTGGCGGACAGGGTGACAGATACGCAGTATTTT. Translating gives CASSLADRVTDTQYF. The rearrangement joins TRBV5-1 to TRBJ2-3; 8 bases match TRBD1. The CDR3 spans 15 residues. With V trimmed by 0 bases and J by 3 bases, 3 bases remained unmatched. Germline V gene data show CDR1 as SGHRS and CDR2 as YFSETQ. Drawing the rest from reference TRBV5-1 and TRBJ2-3, the complete variable domain is KAGVTQTPRYLIKTRGQQVTLSCSPISGHRSVSWYQQTPGQGLQFLFEYFSETQRNKGNFPGRFSGRQFSNSRSEMNVSTLELGDSALYLCASSLADRVTDTQYFGPGTRLTVL.

This clonotype was counted between two and nine times. The chain uses TRBV12-5 and TRBJ1-5, with D uncertain. Germline values: CDR1 LGHNT, CDR2 FRNRAP. V gave up 3 bases and J gave up 7 bases, with 4 bases separating them. CDR3 length equals 11 residues. CDR3 DNA: TGTGCTAGTGGTTTTGAGCAGCCCCAGCATTTT. It codes for CASGFEQPQHF.

The V call is TRBV20-1, the J call TRBJ1-6; D remains unclear. Germline assignment: CDR1 DFQATT and CDR2 SNEGSKA (reference sequence). The CDR3 runs to 14 residues. The V end was cut by 3 bases, the J end by 4 bases, with 10 bases between. The CDR3 DNA reads as TGCAGTGCTAGCGGGCGTCATTATAATTCACCCCTCCACTTT. Amino acids: CSASGRHYNSPLHF.